The clone carrying this TCR beta chain was observed at least ten times. The antigen is unknown. Regarding time point: newly diagnosed GD, antithyroid drugs for less than 3 months. Following extraction of RNA from PBMCs, that RNA was used to make the TCR library. It was by American Thyroid Association guidelines that Graves' disease was diagnosed. Xi'an, China, was home to the endocrinology department that provided patients. From each patient, around 8.9 milliliters of peripheral blood was drawn and collected into an EDTA anticoagulant tube. This CDR3 has 16 residues. Germline CDR1 and CDR2: PRHDT and FYEKMQ (reference sequence). With 5 bases clipped from V and 11 bases from J, the junction kept 17 bases outside the gene matches. HTBI primers from iRepertoire and Arm-PCR of CDR3 regions yielded the TCR beta libraries. TCRdb reprocessed the multiplex PCR reads via MiXCR and lists one record per CDR3 protein. In the table there are 350,000 to 400,000 distinct CDR3 sequences, 15% to 17% of which are singletons.

The sample belongs to a study of regulatory T cells in long-lasting Graves disease. Study-wide results and limits: TRBV28, TRBJ1-2 and TRBJ2-5 were favored in persistent disease.

The receptor was derived from a female donor with Graves disease. V usage is TRBV13 and J usage is TRBJ1-1; 10 bases match TRBD1. Sequencing was performed on peripheral blood mononuclear cells (PBMCs), taken at new diagnosis, from a patient treated with antithyroid drugs. The chain's CDR3 is CASSIAGTGAQLVAFF. CDR3 bases: TGTGCCAGCAGCATCGCCGGGACAGGGGCTCAGTTAGTGGCTTTCTTT.